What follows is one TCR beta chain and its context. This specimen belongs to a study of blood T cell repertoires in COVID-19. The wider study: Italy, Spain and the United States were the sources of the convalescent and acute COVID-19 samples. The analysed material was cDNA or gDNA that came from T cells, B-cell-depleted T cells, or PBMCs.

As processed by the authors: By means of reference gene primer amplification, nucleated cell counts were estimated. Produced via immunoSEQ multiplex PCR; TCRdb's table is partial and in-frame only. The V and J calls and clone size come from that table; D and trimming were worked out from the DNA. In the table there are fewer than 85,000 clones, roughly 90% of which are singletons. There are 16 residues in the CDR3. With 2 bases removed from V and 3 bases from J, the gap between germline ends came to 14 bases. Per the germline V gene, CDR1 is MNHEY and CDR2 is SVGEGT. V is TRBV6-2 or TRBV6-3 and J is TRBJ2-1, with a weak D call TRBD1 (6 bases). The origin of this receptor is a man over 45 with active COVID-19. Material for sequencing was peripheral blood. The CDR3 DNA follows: TGTGCCAGCAGTTACGTAAGGCCAGGGGTCTACAATGAGCAGTTCTTC. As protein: CASSYVRPGVYNEQFF.